The 31 T cell receptor beta chains in this list originate from one sample, sequenced in a study of shared clonotypes between healthy human individuals. Using immunoSEQ multiplex PCR, the repertoire was profiled, and TCRdb retains in-frame clones only, with some absent. The sample contains some 980,000 clones, 76% of which appear only once. The sequenced sample consisted of memory CD4+ T cells sorted from blood. Subset meaning: CD45RA-negative fraction. Source of these receptors: a young man in good health.

The chain joins TRBV10-3 to TRBJ2-7, with 7 bases matching TRBD1. Germline values: CDR1 ENHRY, CDR2 SYGVKD. With 4 bases clipped from V and 0 bases from J, the junction kept 3 bases outside the gene matches. This CDR3 region has 14 residues. The CDR3: CAISGQGSSYEQYF. The CDR3 region has the DNA TGTGCCATCAGTGGACAGGGAAGCTCCTACGAGCAGTACTTC.

This clone was seen a handful of times. The CDR3, as DNA: TGTGCCAGCAACTTAGGGGGACATCCAGATTCACCCCTCCACTTT. Amino acids: CASNLGGHPDSPLHF. The chain uses TRBV6-1 and TRBJ1-6; possible D gene TRBD1, 6 bases. The CDR3 contains 15 residues. V gave up 7 bases and J gave up 8 bases, with 18 bases separating them. The V gene's germline CDR1 is MNHNS and CDR2 SASEGT.

A remark on this clone: The sample contains more than one DNA sequence encoding this CDR3. The chain combines TRBV5-4 with TRBJ2-3; 9 bases fit TRBD2. The CDR3 spans 16 residues. With V trimmed by 0 bases and J by 2 bases, 4 bases remained unmatched. CDR1 and CDR2 (germline): SGHNT, YYREEE (reference sequence). This CDR3 is CASSLALAGLTDTQYF. The DNA for the CDR3 is TGTGCCAGCAGCTTGGCGCTAGCGGGGCTCACAGATACGCAGTATTTT.

This chain connects TRBV2 to TRBJ1-6, with D possibly matching TRBD1 (5 bases). The CDR3 contains 14 residues. Per the germline V gene, CDR1 is SNHLY and CDR2 is FYNNEI. With 3 bases removed from V and 6 bases from J, the gap between germline ends came to 9 bases. The CDR3 DNA reads as TGTGCCAGCAGTGAGGGGGTCGGTAATTCACCCCTCCACTTT. It encodes CASSEGVGNSPLHF.

The V and J genes are TRBV11-3 and TRBJ2-7; D gene ambiguous. CDR3 length equals 15 residues. The V gene's germline CDR1 is SGHNT and CDR2 YENEEA. The germline V and J ends were trimmed by 0 bases and 0 bases, with 9 bases remaining between them. Here the CDR3 DNA reads TGTGCCAGCAGCTTAGACGCAACGAGCTCCTACGAGCAGTACTTC. Translating it yields CASSLDATSSYEQYF.

This chain links TRBV9 with TRBJ1-5; 8 nucleotides align to TRBD1. The V segment lost 2 bases and the J segment 0 bases; nucleotides outside the gene matches: 4. The germline CDR1 and CDR2 sequences are SGDLS and YYNGEE. This CDR3 is built from 16 residues. The CDR3 coding sequence is TGTGCCAGCAGCGTTGGGACAGGCCTTAGCAATCAGCCCCAGCATTTT. This translates into CASSVGTGLSNQPQHF. Based on the CDR3 plus reference TRBV9 and TRBJ1-5, the full variable domain is DSGVTQTPKHLITATGQRVTLRCSPRSGDLSVYWYQQSLDQGLQFLIQYYNGEERAKGNILERFSAQQFPDLHSELNLSSLELGDSALYFCASSVGTGLSNQPQHFGDGTRLSIL.

The genes are TRBV14 and TRBJ1-6; possible D gene TRBD1, 5 bases. Trimming took 3 bases from V and 10 from J, leaving 13 bases between them. In germline, CDR1 is SGHDN, CDR2 FVKESK. This CDR3 region has 14 residues. The CDR3 loop is CASSHAMGVSPLHF. CDR3 DNA: TGTGCCAGCAGCCACGCCATGGGGGTCTCACCCCTCCACTTT.

The CDR3 DNA reads TGTGCCAGCAAAGCGGGGGGTAGCACAGATACGCAGTATTTT. This gives the protein CASKAGGSTDTQYF. The V and J genes are TRBV7-2 and TRBJ2-3; TRBD2 agrees at 9 bases. CDR3 length: 14 amino acids. Germline lookup yields CDR1 SGHTA and CDR2 FQGNSA. V lost 7 bases to trimming and J lost 0 bases; unmatched junction nucleotides: 2.

Of note for this clone: Relative to the germline gene, one junction end is altered; a read error may explain this. V is TRBV6-5 and J is TRBJ1-1; D gene unclear. The CDR3 extends over 13 amino acids. The germline V gene encodes CDR1 MNHEY and CDR2 SVGAGI. CDR3 sequence (DNA): TGTGCCAGCAGTTACCTCCAGAACTCTGAAGCTTTCTTT. Its protein product is CASSYLQNSEAFF.

The chain uses TRBV6-6 and TRBJ2-5; maybe TRBD2 (7 bases). The length of the CDR3 is 14 residues. Germline V lookup: CDR1 MNHNY, CDR2 SVGAGI (reference sequence). The ends were cut back, 7 bases at V and 2 bases at J, with 14 bases in the middle. The CDR3 protein is CASKGGGSQETQYF. In DNA, the CDR3 is TGTGCCAGCAAGGGGGGGGGTTCTCAAGAGACCCAGTACTTC.

The CDR3 DNA is TGTGCCAGCAGTTTCCCAGAACTTCCCGAGCAGTACTTC. Translation: CASSFPELPEQYF. V is TRBV28 and J is TRBJ2-7; D is unclear. Germline values: CDR1 MDHEN, CDR2 SYDVKM. The CDR3 is 13 amino acids. V was pared by 3 bases and J by 6 bases, with 12 bases between.

V is TRBV28 and J is TRBJ1-2; TRBD1 matches at 12 bases. Germline lookup yields CDR1 MDHEN and CDR2 SYDVKM. CDR3 size: 15 residues. V gave up 4 bases and J gave up 8 bases; unmatched junction bases: 8. This CDR3 reads CASSSTGTGGGGYTF. The CDR3 bases are TGTGCCAGCAGTTCCACCGGGACAGGGGGCGGGGGCTACACCTTC.

This sequence joins TRBV5-8 and TRBJ1-1; D is undetermined. This CDR3 has 14 amino acids. Trimming cost V 0 bases and J 6 bases, with 12 bases left between them. Germline loops: CDR1 SGHTS, CDR2 YDEGEE. CDR3 sequence: CASSLDRSIAEAFF. CDR3 nucleotides: TGTGCCAGCAGCTTGGATAGGAGTATCGCTGAAGCTTTCTTT.

In regard to this clone: It differs at one base from a far larger clone, so likely a read error. Other DNA sequences in the sample encode the same CDR3. The V gene is TRBV6-1, the J gene TRBJ1-2, with unresolved D. This CDR3 is 16 amino acids long. Germline lookup yields CDR1 MNHNS and CDR2 SASEGT. CDR3 sequence: CASSESEVFTNYGYTF. CDR3 sequence (DNA): TGTGCCAGCAGTGAATCGGAGGTTTTCACTAACTACGGCTACACCTTC.

The V call is TRBV5-1, the J call TRBJ1-1, with D hard to call. Germline values: CDR1 SGHRS, CDR2 YFSETQ. CDR3 size: 16 residues. Trimming cost V 0 bases and J 0 bases, with 12 bases left between them. This CDR3 reads CASSLASVALNTEAFF. CDR3 coding DNA: TGCGCCAGCAGCTTGGCGTCAGTCGCTTTGAACACTGAAGCTTTCTTT.

The rearrangement joins TRBV5-6 to TRBJ2-1; perhaps TRBD1 as D (6 bases). Germline lookup yields CDR1 SGHDT and CDR2 YYEEEE. The CDR3 totals 16 residues. Trimming shortened V by 3 bases and J by 0 bases, and 13 bases separated the two germline ends. CDR3 amino acids: CASSSWGRGSYNEQFF. The CDR3 bases are TGTGCCAGCAGCTCATGGGGCAGGGGCTCCTACAATGAGCAGTTCTTC.

This chain connects TRBV28 to TRBJ2-2, with unresolved D. Looked up from germline, CDR1 is MDHEN and CDR2 is SYDVKM. Trimming pared 2 bases from V and 1 base from J, leaving 2 bases between. The CDR3 loop spans 13 amino acids. In nucleotides, the CDR3 is TGTGCCAGCAGTTTACGGAACACCGGGGAGCTGTTTTTT. Amino acid sequence: CASSLRNTGELFF.

Concerning this clone itself: Other nucleotide sequences from this sample produce the same CDR3. The V call is TRBV11-2, the J call TRBJ2-7, with a possible D match to TRBD1 (6 bases). V was trimmed by 3 bases and J by 2 bases, leaving 11 bases between them. Germline CDR1 SGHAT, CDR2 FQNNGV. The CDR3 runs to 14 residues. The CDR3 spells CASSLAQGTYEQYF. CDR3 nucleotides: TGTGCCAGCAGCTTGGCACAGGGAACCTACGAGCAGTACTTC.

This chain joins TRBV6-6 and TRBJ2-7; the D is unclear. The germline V gene has CDR1 MNHNY and CDR2 SVGAGI (reference sequence). This CDR3 is built from 15 residues. Deletions cut 4 bases from V and 0 bases from J, with 13 bases between. The CDR3 region is CASSSRGLSSYEQYF. The CDR3, as DNA: TGTGCCAGCAGTTCACGAGGCTTGAGCTCCTACGAGCAGTACTTC.

CDR3 sequence (DNA): TGTGCCAGCAGCTTAGGCGGGATTTCGAGCACTGAAGCTTTCTTT. Its protein product is CASSLGGISSTEAFF. The V call is TRBV7-2, the J call TRBJ1-1; no firm D call. V dropped 1 base and J dropped 4 bases, with 13 bases sitting between them. Germline CDR1 SGHTA, CDR2 FQGNSA. This CDR3 has 15 amino acids.

Turning to this clone: Mismatch with germline at one junction end may stem from a read error. J is TRBJ2-1 and V is TRBV7-7; 8 bases fit TRBD1. Per the germline V gene, CDR1 is SSHAT and CDR2 is FNYEAQ (reference sequence). The CDR3 sequence is 13 residues long. The CDR3 sequence is CASSQDRDNEQFF. The DNA of the CDR3 is TGTGCTAGCAGCCAGGACAGGGACAATGAGCAGTTCTTC.

This sequence joins TRBV28 and TRBJ2-3; 9 positions agree with TRBD1. The trim removed 4 bases at V and 4 bases at J, leaving 6 bases unmatched. Germline values: CDR1 MDHEN, CDR2 SYDVKM. This CDR3 has 15 residues. The DNA for the CDR3 is TGTGCCAGCAGTTCCTGGACAGGGGCCCCAGATACGCAGTATTTT. Amino acid sequence: CASSSWTGAPDTQYF.

This chain uses TRBV6-7 with TRBJ1-5; 7 positions agree with TRBD1. TRBV6-7 is an open reading frame whose function is uncertain. V lost 4 bases to trimming and J lost 2 bases; unmatched junction nucleotides: 5. CDR3 length: 15 residues. CDR3 bases: TGTGCCAGCAGTTGTGACAGGGAGGGCAATCAGCCCCAGCATTTT. The encoded protein is CASSCDREGNQPQHF.

CDR3 residues: CASRSGRAANYEQYF. The CDR3 DNA reads as TGTGCAAGTCGCTCAGGACGTGCAGCTAACTACGAGCAGTACTTC. The genes are TRBV12-2 and TRBJ2-7. TRBV12-2 corresponds to a pseudogene. CDR3 size: 15 residues.

This clone has a handful of counts. J is TRBJ1-2 and V is TRBV9, with D perhaps matching TRBD1 (6 bases). The length of the CDR3 is 14 residues. Per the germline V gene, CDR1 is SGDLS and CDR2 is YYNGEE. Between the trimmed V and J ends, which lost 4 bases and 4 bases, there was a span of 14 bases. The CDR3 nucleotides read TGTGCCAGCAGCCTCGAGGACAGCCGCTATGGCTACACCTTC. It is translated as CASSLEDSRYGYTF.

This clone was detected only a few times. The CDR3 region has the DNA TGTGCCAGCAGCTTAGGGAATGGGCGTGAAAAACTGTTTTTT. Translated: CASSLGNGREKLFF. The genes are TRBV7-8 and TRBJ1-4; D uncertain. V was pared by 1 base and J by 7 bases, with 10 bases between. Per the germline V gene, CDR1 is SGHVS and CDR2 is FQNEAQ. There are 14 residues in the CDR3.

The rearrangement links TRBV5-1 to TRBJ1-5, with D possibly TRBD1 on 5 matching bases. The CDR3 loop spans 13 amino acids. Between the trimmed V and J ends, which lost 4 bases and 4 bases, there was a span of 9 bases. Looked up from germline, CDR1 is SGHRS and CDR2 is YFSETQ. The CDR3 bases are TGCGCCAGCAGCCAGGGTCCTAATCAGCCCCAGCATTTT. Encoded protein: CASSQGPNQPQHF.

V gene TRBV6-5 combines with J gene TRBJ1-4; no firm D call. Germline lookup yields CDR1 MNHEY and CDR2 SVGAGI. Trimming stripped 5 bases from V and 7 bases from J, with 17 bases between. The CDR3 is 15 amino acids. CDR3 protein: CASSVVERTSEKLFF. The CDR3 region has the DNA TGTGCCAGCAGTGTCGTAGAGCGGACGAGTGAAAAACTGTTTTTT.

In this sample, this clone turned up a few times. The chain employs TRBV6-5 and TRBJ2-3; 7 positions agree with TRBD2. This CDR3 has 15 amino acids. Germline assignment: CDR1 MNHEY and CDR2 SVGAGI. V dropped 2 bases and J dropped 6; count of bases not matched to a gene: 8. As DNA, the CDR3 is TGTGCCAGCAGTTACGAGGGAGGGAGACTGGATACGCAGTATTTT. It translates to CASSYEGGRLDTQYF.

This clone was observed a single time. The J gene is TRBJ1-3, the V gene TRBV11-2; the match to TRBD1 covers 9 bases. From germline, CDR1 is SGHAT and CDR2 FQNNGV. The J segment lost 2 bases and the V segment lost 4 bases, leaving 9 bases of the junction unmatched. This CDR3 spans 17 amino acids. The CDR3: CASSYNLRDRAGNTIYF. In DNA form, the CDR3 reads TGTGCCAGCAGCTACAACCTTCGGGACAGGGCTGGAAACACCATATATTTT.

This chain connects TRBV9 to TRBJ1-4; 10 bases are shared with TRBD1. V shed 0 bases, J shed 8 bases, and the junction held 7 bases outside the gene matches. CDR1 SGDLS and CDR2 YYNGEE come from the germline V gene. The CDR3 totals 16 residues. The CDR3: CASSVGRQGAREKLFF. CDR3 sequence (DNA): TGTGCCAGCAGCGTAGGCCGACAGGGGGCAAGGGAAAAACTGTTTTTT.